The 5 T cell receptor beta chains below all came from one sample that was sequenced in a study of regulatory T cells in long-lasting Graves disease. Assembly of TCR beta libraries relied on iRepertoire HTBI primers together with Arm-PCR of CDR3 regions. TCRdb redid the calling of the multiplex PCR reads with MiXCR, one entry per CDR3 protein. The data contain hundreds of thousands of distinct CDR3 sequences, roughly 15% of them singletons. Time point of the sample: newly diagnosed GD, antithyroid drugs for less than 3 months. With RNA extracted from PBMCs as input, the TCR library was made. The sample was also linked to a second study, of T cells in Graves' hyperthyroidism and ophthalmopathy.

The material sequenced was peripheral blood mononuclear cells (PBMCs), taken at new diagnosis, from a patient treated with antithyroid drugs. Receptors originate from a woman in her twenties or thirties with Graves disease.

This clonotype showed up many times. This chain connects TRBV30 to TRBJ1-1; no definite D call. Germline-derived CDR1 and CDR2 are GTSNPN and SVGIG (reference sequence). The ends were cut back, 5 bases at V and 0 bases at J, with 7 bases in the middle. CDR3 length: 12 amino acids. CDR3 amino acids: CAWEIMNTEAFF. For the CDR3, the DNA is TGTGCCTGGGAAATTATGAACACTGAAGCTTTCTTT.

This clonotype came up many times. The rearrangement joins TRBV6-1 to TRBJ2-1, with a possible D match to TRBD1 (6 bases). Trimming left V 8 bases short and J 10 bases short, with 15 bases between. The CDR3 is made up of 12 amino acids. CDR1 is MNHNS and CDR2 is SASEGT in the germline V gene. Here the CDR3 reads CASGQLPGEQFF. The DNA for the CDR3 is TGTGCCAGCGGACAGCTTCCAGGGGAGCAGTTCTTC.

This clonotype occurred many times. J is TRBJ2-3 and V is TRBV7-9; D may be TRBD1 (5 bases). Germline V lookup: CDR1 SEHNR, CDR2 FQNEAQ (reference sequence). Trimming removed 0 bases at V and 1 base at J, with 14 bases between. This CDR3 comprises 17 residues. CDR3 nucleotides: TGTGCCAGCAGCTTAGCGCTCTTAGGGGATGGCACAGATACGCAGTATTTT. This gives the protein CASSLALLGDGTDTQYF.

This clonotype occurred once. A read error may be the cause here, since a much bigger clone is one base away. The CDR3 carries no conserved terminal phenylalanine or tryptophan, so it likely arises from a read error. V is TRBV9 and J is TRBJ2-1; D is unclear. V dropped 5 bases and J dropped 10 bases, with 10 bases sitting between them. This CDR3 region has 11 residues. Germline CDR1 reads SGDLS; CDR2 reads YYNGEE. The CDR3 DNA sequence: TGTGCCAGCAGGCGCGGACCCGAGCAGTTCTCC. Translated, it gives CASRRGPEQFS.

This clonotype was seen at least ten times. The chain uses TRBV6-2 or TRBV6-3 and TRBJ1-4; 7 nucleotides match TRBD1. Germline CDR1 MNHEY, CDR2 SVGEGT. CDR3 size: 14 residues. Trimming cost V 6 bases and J 4 bases; bases outside gene matches: 5. The chain's CDR3 is CASRGGGINEKLFF. The DNA for the CDR3 is TGTGCCAGCAGGGGAGGGGGCATTAATGAAAAACTGTTTTTT.